Presented here are 16 T cell receptor beta chains from one specimen sequenced in a study of vaccination and CD4 T cells after COVID-19. Treatment: approximately 11-day PBMC culture with coronavirus spike peptide pools or control peptides (ViraFEST assay). The Oncomine TCR Beta short-read assay generated sequence data from the DNA of cultured CD4+ T cells. TCRdb recomputed calls from the PCR reads with MiXCR, one row per CDR3 protein. The sample consists of approximately 20,000 distinct CDR3 sequences, approximately 40% of them appearing once. Their specific antigens are unknown. This specimen consisted of CD4+ T cells from blood, cultured in vitro, obtained after SARS-CoV-2 vaccination. The receptors originated from a human donor who had recovered from COVID-19.

The chain employs TRBV6-5 and TRBJ1-1, with no clear D. Per germline, CDR1 MNHEY and CDR2 SVGAGI. V gave up 4 bases and J gave up 1 base, with 10 bases separating them. The CDR3 covers 14 residues. The CDR3 DNA follows: TGTGCCAGCAGTTTGGACGGCAGGAACACTGAAGCTTTCTTT. This gives the protein CASSLDGRNTEAFF.

This clonotype has a handful of counts. The CDR3 protein is CASSQDPDQPQHF. The CDR3 DNA reads TGTGCCAGCAGCCAAGATCCGGATCAGCCCCAGCATTTT. The rearrangement links TRBV4-2 to TRBJ1-5; D is unclear. CDR3 length: 13 residues. The germline CDR1 and CDR2 sequences are LGHNA and YNFKEQ. The V end was cut by 0 bases, the J end by 5 bases, with 5 bases between.

The CDR3 bases are TGTGCCAGCAGTGAATGGGGCACCTCCTCCTACGAGCAGTACTTC. It translates to CASSEWGTSSYEQYF. V gene TRBV25-1 combines with J gene TRBJ2-7; weak D call: TRBD1 (5 bases). The CDR3 sequence is 15 residues long. Trimming took off 1 base at V and 0 bases at J, with 10 bases between the two ends. In germline, CDR1 is MGHDK, CDR2 SYGVNS.

The chain combines TRBV6-5 with TRBJ1-3; no firm D call. The germline CDR1 and CDR2 sequences are MNHEY and SVGAGI. The CDR3 length is 15 residues. V dropped 2 bases and J dropped 2 bases, with 10 bases sitting between them. The CDR3 is CASSYGGGTGNTIYF. Written as DNA, the CDR3 is TGTGCCAGCAGTTACGGCGGAGGGACTGGAAACACCATATATTTT.

The chain employs TRBV6-2 or TRBV6-3 and TRBJ1-5, with D perhaps matching TRBD1 (5 bases). The germline gives CDR1 MNHEY, CDR2 SVGEGT. V was clipped by 3 bases and J by 11 bases, with 14 bases between them. The CDR3 has 13 amino acids. Written as DNA, the CDR3 is TGTGCCAGCAGTTATGACGGGGGTAGGGCCCAGCATTTT. As protein: CASSYDGGRAQHF.

V and J are TRBV18 and TRBJ1-6, with unresolved D. CDR3 size: 15 residues. V dropped 6 bases and J dropped 5 bases, with 14 bases sitting between them. CDR1 and CDR2 (germline): KGHSH, LQKENI. The CDR3 DNA sequence: TGTGCCAGCTCCCTCAGACCGGCAAATAATTCACCCCTCCACTTT. Residues: CASSLRPANNSPLHF.

This clonotype was seen a few times. The chain uses TRBV7-9 and TRBJ2-7; tentative D call: TRBD1 (5 bases). The CDR3 contains 14 residues. Trimming stripped 5 bases from V and 3 bases from J, with 14 bases between. CDR1 and CDR2 from the germline V gene are SEHNR and FQNEAQ (reference sequence). CDR3 coding DNA: TGTGCCAGCAGCCCAGGGTCCTACTACTACGAGCAGTACTTC. Amino acid sequence: CASSPGSYYYEQYF.

This clonotype was detected only once. The rearrangement joins TRBV6-2 or TRBV6-3 to TRBJ2-3, with 8 bases lining up with TRBD2. Trimming took 6 bases from V and 2 from J; bases not matched to a gene: 13. CDR1 and CDR2 from the germline V gene are MNHEY and SVGEGT. This CDR3 comprises 17 residues. The CDR3 reads CASSLGATSGFTDTQYF. CDR3 nucleotide sequence: TGTGCCAGCAGCCTGGGGGCAACTAGCGGATTCACAGATACGCAGTATTTT.

V and J are TRBV5-4 and TRBJ2-3; D remains ambiguous. Looked up from germline, CDR1 is SGHNT and CDR2 is YYREEE (reference sequence). This CDR3 comprises 13 residues. Trimming left V 0 bases short and J 4 bases short, with 6 bases between. This chain's CDR3 is CASSLAPADTQYF. CDR3 bases: TGTGCCAGCAGCTTGGCCCCGGCAGATACGCAGTATTTT.

This clonotype has just a few counts. The chain is built from TRBV19 and TRBJ1-2; possibly TRBD1 for D (6 bases). This CDR3 contains 14 residues. Trimming removed 4 bases at V and 0 bases at J, with 9 bases between. Germline CDR1 is LNHDA and CDR2 is SQIVND (reference sequence). The CDR3 DNA is TGTGCCAGTAGTAGACAGGAATCTAACTATGGCTACACCTTC. It translates to CASSRQESNYGYTF.

Only a few counts were recorded for this clonotype. This CDR3 is CASSLRGFDEQYF. CDR3 nucleotides: TGTGCCAGCAGCTTACGGGGATTCGACGAGCAGTACTTC. The chain links TRBV7-8 to TRBJ2-7; perhaps TRBD2 as D (5 bases). This CDR3 has 13 amino acids. Germline V lookup: CDR1 SGHVS, CDR2 FQNEAQ. Trimming removed 2 bases from V and 5 bases from J, with 10 bases in between.

This sequence joins TRBV2 and TRBJ2-3; 9 positions match TRBD1. The CDR3 covers 12 residues. Germline V CDR1 and CDR2: SNHLY, FYNNEI. V trimming: 8 bases; J trimming: 7 bases; junction bases outside the gene matches: 4. This CDR3 is CASLGTGNTQYF. CDR3 nucleotides: TGTGCCAGCCTTGGGACAGGGAATACGCAGTATTTT.

The genes are TRBV6-2 or TRBV6-3 and TRBJ1-1, with TRBD1 matching 7 bases. The V gene's germline CDR1 is MNHEY and CDR2 SVGEGT. The CDR3 covers 14 residues. Trimming at V came to 0 bases and at J to 5 bases, leaving 3 bases not matched to a gene. CDR3 bases: TGTGCCAGCAGTTACTCAGACAGGGAGACTGAAGCTTTCTTT. This sequence encodes CASSYSDRETEAFF.

The chain uses TRBV11-2 and TRBJ1-6, with 10 positions matching TRBD1. Looked up from germline, CDR1 is SGHAT and CDR2 is FQNNGV. After removal of 3 bases from V and 0 bases from J, the junction contained 5 bases not matched to a gene. The CDR3 covers 18 residues. CDR3 DNA: TGTGCCAGCAGCTTTGGTAGACAGGGGGCCTCCTATAATTCACCCCTCCACTTT. Amino acid sequence: CASSFGRQGASYNSPLHF. Based on the CDR3 plus reference TRBV11-2 and TRBJ1-6, the full variable domain is EAGVAQSPRYKIIEKRQSVAFWCNPISGHATLYWYQQILGQGPKLLIQFQNNGVVDDSQLPKDRFSAERLKGVDSTLKIQPAKLEDSAVYLCASSFGRQGASYNSPLHFGNGTRLTVT.

This clonotype was observed a handful of times. The rearrangement links TRBV20-1 to TRBJ1-5; no definite D call. V was shortened by 6 bases and J by 6 bases, with 12 bases between the two germline ends. Germline V gene sequence: CDR1 DFQATT, CDR2 SNEGSKA (reference sequence). The CDR3 is 12 residues long. This chain's CDR3 is CSAAPGGQPQHF. The DNA of the CDR3 is TGCAGTGCAGCCCCCGGAGGTCAGCCCCAGCATTTT.

A few counts support this clonotype. This chain uses TRBV20-1 with TRBJ2-3; D is undetermined. CDR1 and CDR2 from the germline V gene are DFQATT and SNEGSKA (reference sequence). There are 15 residues in the CDR3. V shed 4 bases and J shed 4 bases, with 18 bases lying between them. The CDR3 is CSATTLTLQPDTQYF. The CDR3 DNA is TGCAGTGCTACAACCCTAACTCTACAGCCAGATACGCAGTATTTT.